What follows are 25 T cell receptor beta chains derived from one specimen sequenced in a study of glioma-infiltrating T cells after dendritic cell vaccination. Method: immunoSEQ multiplex PCR; TCRdb's copy keeps in-frame clones and lacks some. Found here are fewer than 85,000 clones, roughly 84% of them singletons; the top ten hold about 2.2%. Documented time point: after dendritic cell vaccination, including at tumor progression/relapse. The source was blood, collected after dendritic cell vaccination. All receptors come from a human donor with glioblastoma.

The chain has TRBV19 and TRBJ1-5; tentative D call: TRBD1 (5 bases). Germline V gives CDR1 LNHDA, CDR2 SQIVND (reference sequence). The CDR3 loop spans 16 amino acids. Trimming left V 10 bases short and J 9 bases short, with 28 bases between. The CDR3 protein is CATGGEMTAIPRPQHF. In DNA form, the CDR3 reads TGTGCCACCGGGGGAGAGATGACCGCCATCCCACGGCCCCAGCATTTT.

The CDR3 nucleotides are TGTGCCAGCAGCTCGCGGACTAGCGGGAGGGGTGAGCAGTTCTTC. Protein product: CASSSRTSGRGEQFF. The chain combines TRBV11-3 with TRBJ2-1; 15 bases match TRBD2. This CDR3 has 15 amino acids. Germline V gene lookup returns CDR1 SGHNT and CDR2 YENEEA. V was clipped by 4 bases and J by 9 bases; unmatched bases: 4.

This clone was counted once. The chain uses TRBV18 and TRBJ1-5; 9 bases agree with TRBD1. V was clipped by 0 bases and J by 7 bases; unmatched bases: 4. The germline gives CDR1 KGHSH, CDR2 LQKENI. The CDR3 spans 15 residues. DNA of the CDR3: TGTGCCAGCTCACCACCCCCGGGACAGGGACAGCCCCAGCATTTT. Its translation is CASSPPPGQGQPQHF.

This clone was counted a single time. The genes are TRBV6-5 and TRBJ2-3, with a possible D match to TRBD2 (6 bases). Germline V gene data show CDR1 as MNHEY and CDR2 as SVGAGI. CDR3 length: 15 amino acids. Trimming shortened V by 10 bases and J by 0 bases, and 17 bases separated the two germline ends. CDR3 in amino acids: CATTGLATSTDTQYF. CDR3 sequence (DNA): TGTGCCACCACCGGCCTAGCGACTAGCACAGATACGCAGTATTTT.

The chain employs TRBV7-9 and TRBJ2-3; D might be TRBD1 (5 bases). The CDR3 is 15 amino acids. Looked up from germline, CDR1 is SEHNR and CDR2 is FQNEAQ (reference sequence). V lost 5 bases, J lost 2 bases, and 14 bases lay in between. This CDR3 reads CASSPQGAYTDTQYF. CDR3 sequence (DNA): TGTGCCAGCAGCCCTCAAGGGGCCTACACAGATACGCAGTATTTT.

The V and J genes are TRBV6-1 and TRBJ1-5; tentative D call: TRBD1 (6 bases). The CDR3 sequence is 14 residues long. V was cut by 2 bases and J by 6 bases, with 11 bases left in between. The germline V gene encodes CDR1 MNHNS and CDR2 SASEGT. This CDR3 is CASSEQQGGQPQHF. CDR3 DNA sequence: TGTGCCAGCAGTGAACAACAGGGTGGTCAGCCCCAGCATTTT.

This clone was observed once. The rearrangement joins TRBV13 to TRBJ2-1; maybe TRBD1 (6 bases). V lost 8 bases, J lost 0 bases, and 8 bases lay in between. CDR1 is PRHDT and CDR2 is FYEKMQ in the germline V gene (reference sequence). CDR3 length equals 13 residues. CDR3 bases: TGTGCCAGCGACAGGTCCTCCTACAATGAGCAGTTCTTC. Translation gives CASDRSSYNEQFF. Combining the CDR3 with reference TRBV13 and TRBJ2-1 gives the whole variable domain AAGVIQSPRHLIKEKRETATLKCYPIPRHDTVYWYQQGPGQDPQFLISFYEKMQSDKGSIPDRFSAQQFSDYHSELNMSSLELGDSALYFCASDRSSYNEQFFGPGTRLTVL.

The chain links TRBV5-4 to TRBJ2-3; possible D gene TRBD2, 6 bases. CDR1 is SGHNT and CDR2 is YYREEE in the germline V gene (reference sequence). The CDR3 has 11 amino acids. The V end was cut by 2 bases, the J end by 10 bases, with 8 bases between. The CDR3 nucleotides are TGTGCCAGCAGCTTAGCGGGCCCGCAGTATTTT. Encoded protein: CASSLAGPQYF.

The gene calls are TRBV19 and TRBJ2-1, with TRBD2 identical over 10 bases. Germline CDR1 and CDR2: LNHDA and SQIVND (reference sequence). V lost 1 base and J lost 4; bases outside the gene matches: 7. This CDR3 region has 17 residues. The CDR3 DNA is TGTGCCAGTAGTATAGGCCCGAAGCGGGAGGGGTACAATGAGCAGTTCTTC. It yields the protein CASSIGPKREGYNEQFF.

V usage is TRBV6-5 and J usage is TRBJ2-7; TRBD2 is a possible D gene (6 bases). This CDR3 contains 13 residues. Germline V gives CDR1 MNHEY, CDR2 SVGAGI. V lost 6 bases to trimming and J lost 10 bases, with 19 bases between them. The CDR3 region is CASSPRGASQQYF. The CDR3 nucleotides are TGTGCCAGCAGCCCTCGCGGGGCCTCCCAACAGTACTTC.

This clone was seen once. The rearrangement uses TRBV6-1 and TRBJ2-1; 10 bases line up with TRBD1. With V trimmed by 4 bases and J by 1 base, 10 bases remained unmatched. Germline CDR1 MNHNS, CDR2 SASEGT. This CDR3 spans 18 amino acids. CDR3 protein: CASSGGGQGPTSYNEQFF. The CDR3 DNA sequence: TGTGCCAGCAGTGGCGGGGGACAGGGGCCAACATCCTACAATGAGCAGTTCTTC.

The rearrangement joins TRBV11-2 to TRBJ2-2; 10 positions agree with TRBD2. Looked up from germline, CDR1 is SGHAT and CDR2 is FQNNGV. J lost 4 bases, V lost 0 bases, and 2 bases had no gene match. The CDR3 length is 16 residues. The DNA for the CDR3 is TGTGCCAGCAGCTTAGAGGGACTAGCGAGCACCGGGGAGCTGTTTTTT. Translation: CASSLEGLASTGELFF.

This sequence joins TRBV5-1 and TRBJ2-7; 8 bases agree with TRBD1. There are 14 residues in the CDR3. V was pared by 4 bases and J by 1 base, with 4 bases of the junction left unmatched. Germline V lookup: CDR1 SGHRS, CDR2 YFSETQ. The CDR3 sequence is CASSPTGGSYEQYF. The CDR3 nucleotides read TGCGCCAGCAGCCCTACAGGGGGTTCCTACGAGCAGTACTTC.

The table lists this clone with a count of one. The chain carries TRBV7-2 and TRBJ1-3; no reliable D call. Per the germline V gene, CDR1 is SGHTA and CDR2 is FQGNSA. With 5 bases removed from V and 4 bases from J, the gap between germline ends came to 12 bases. The CDR3 spans 14 residues. CDR3 loop: CASSPSRGGNTIYF. The CDR3 DNA sequence: TGTGCCAGCAGCCCATCGAGAGGCGGAAACACCATATATTTT.

The chain has TRBV2 and TRBJ2-2; TRBD1 agrees at 7 bases. Germline CDR1 reads SNHLY; CDR2 reads FYNNEI. The V gene end was trimmed by 7 bases and the J gene end by 2 bases; junction bases not matched to a gene: 10. CDR3 length: 16 amino acids. The CDR3 bases are TGTGCCAGCACACTAACCACAGGGGCTAACACCGGGGAGCTGTTTTTT. Translated, it gives CASTLTTGANTGELFF.

This sequence joins TRBV4-1 and TRBJ1-3, with 7 bases matching TRBD1. The CDR3 sequence is 17 residues long. J lost 0 bases, V lost 6 bases, and 11 bases had no gene match. CDR1 is MGHRA, CDR2 YSYEKL, per germline. CDR3 DNA sequence: TGCGCCAGCAGACGCGGGGACAGATTTATCTCTGGAAACACCATATATTTT. This encodes CASRRGDRFISGNTIYF.

The chain combines TRBV7-9 with TRBJ2-1, with D tentatively TRBD2 (5 bases). This CDR3 region has 16 residues. Deletions cut 2 bases from V and 1 base from J, with 12 bases between. Germline CDR1 and CDR2: SEHNR and FQNEAQ (reference sequence). The CDR3 coding sequence is TGTGCCAGCAGCTTATCCGAACGGGGATCCTACAATGAGCAGTTCTTC. The encoded protein is CASSLSERGSYNEQFF.

J is TRBJ2-7 and V is TRBV5-1, with a possible D match to TRBD2 (5 bases). Germline V gives CDR1 SGHRS, CDR2 YFSETQ. The CDR3 is 15 residues long. The V and J ends lost 4 bases and 1 base respectively, with 15 bases between them. As DNA, the CDR3 is TGCGCCAGCAGCCTTGGTAGCGTACCTTCCTACGAGCAGTACTTC. Its protein is CASSLGSVPSYEQYF.

This chain joins TRBV10-3 and TRBJ2-5; D perhaps matches TRBD2 (7 bases). The V gene's germline CDR1 is ENHRY and CDR2 SYGVKD. The length of the CDR3 is 14 residues. The V and J ends lost 5 bases and 4 bases respectively, with 14 bases between them. The CDR3 is CAISSSGGRETQYF. CDR3 coding DNA: TGTGCCATCAGTTCCTCGGGGGGCCGAGAGACCCAGTACTTC.

The V gene is TRBV9, the J gene TRBJ2-7, with 9 positions matching TRBD1. The CDR3 covers 15 residues. Germline values: CDR1 SGDLS, CDR2 YYNGEE. V lost 3 bases to trimming and J lost 3 bases; unmatched junction nucleotides: 7. CDR3 in DNA: TGTGCCAGCAGCGAAGGACAGGGGTGGGACTACGAGCAGTACTTC. This encodes CASSEGQGWDYEQYF.

The chain has TRBV5-1 and TRBJ2-6, with 10 bases identical to TRBD1. Losses at the gene ends were 4 bases for V and 0 bases for J; bases not matched to a gene: 13. CDR3 size: 20 residues. From germline, CDR1 is SGHRS and CDR2 YFSETQ. CDR3 sequence: CASSPPDGQGVFSGANVLTF. CDR3 sequence (DNA): TGCGCCAGCAGCCCCCCGGACGGACAGGGGGTCTTCTCTGGGGCCAACGTCCTGACTTTC. The whole variable domain, filled in from reference TRBV5-1 and TRBJ2-6, reads KAGVTQTPRYLIKTRGQQVTLSCSPISGHRSVSWYQQTPGQGLQFLFEYFSETQRNKGNFPGRFSGRQFSNSRSEMNVSTLELGDSALYLCASSPPDGQGVFSGANVLTFGAGSRLTVL.

CDR3 coding DNA: TGTGCCAGCAGTGGACAGACAGGGGCCACAGATACGCAGTATTTT. The encoded protein is CASSGQTGATDTQYF. J is TRBJ2-3 and V is TRBV6-1; 8 bases match TRBD1. The CDR3 loop spans 15 amino acids. The J segment lost 2 bases and the V segment lost 4 bases, leaving 5 bases of the junction unmatched. Germline CDR1 MNHNS, CDR2 SASEGT.

V usage is TRBV5-1 and J usage is TRBJ2-3; 11 bases align to TRBD2. Germline V CDR1 and CDR2: SGHRS, YFSETQ. V lost 3 bases, J lost 4 bases, and 7 bases stayed unmatched. The CDR3 sequence is 16 residues long. The CDR3 DNA follows: TGCGCCAGCAGCTGGGCGACTAGCGGGGTCTCAGATACGCAGTATTTT. Translated, it gives CASSWATSGVSDTQYF.

The chain joins TRBV6-5 to TRBJ1-1; no definite D call. The CDR3 has 13 residues. Germline V gene data show CDR1 as MNHEY and CDR2 as SVGAGI. Trimming removed 8 bases at V and 5 bases at J, with 15 bases between. The CDR3: CASFAGERTEAFF. CDR3 DNA: TGTGCCAGCTTCGCGGGCGAACGAACTGAAGCTTTCTTT.

Comment on this clone: At one end, the junction sequence differs from germline, possibly due to a read error. V is TRBV7-7 and J is TRBJ2-2; 8 nucleotides align to TRBD1. The CDR3 extends over 16 amino acids. Looked up from germline, CDR1 is SSHAT and CDR2 is FNYEAQ (reference sequence). For the CDR3, the DNA is TGTGCTAGCAGCTCATCAGGACAGGGTTACACCGGGGAGCTGTTTTTT. Its translation: CASSSSGQGYTGELFF.